Given below is one T cell receptor (beta chain) in context. The authors' processing: Researchers report that nucleated cell counts were estimated from reference gene primer amplification. Profiling relied on immunoSEQ multiplex PCR, and the TCRdb table lists in-frame clones only, not all of them. That table furnishes V, J and clone size, whereas the DNA furnished D and trimming. Among more than 85,000 clones, over 65% were seen once, and the ten largest hold 3% to 4%. This CDR3 has 18 residues. Trimming took 0 bases from V and 5 from J, leaving 20 bases between them. Germline lookup yields CDR1 MNHEY and CDR2 SMNVEV (reference sequence). This specimen comes from a study of blood T cell repertoires in COVID-19. About the research overall: Samples representing acute and convalescent COVID-19 were sourced from the United States, Italy and Spain. In each case, the material was cDNA or gDNA derived from T cells, B-cell-depleted T cells, or PBMCs.

This clonotype was obtained from a woman older than 75 with acute or convalescent COVID-19. The chain is built from TRBV27 and TRBJ2-1; a weak D match, TRBD1 (6 bases). Specimen: peripheral blood. CDR3 loop: CASSLSRLGQGKHNEQFF. CDR3 DNA sequence: TGTGCCAGCAGTTTATCGAGGTTGGGACAAGGAAAACACAATGAGCAGTTCTTC.